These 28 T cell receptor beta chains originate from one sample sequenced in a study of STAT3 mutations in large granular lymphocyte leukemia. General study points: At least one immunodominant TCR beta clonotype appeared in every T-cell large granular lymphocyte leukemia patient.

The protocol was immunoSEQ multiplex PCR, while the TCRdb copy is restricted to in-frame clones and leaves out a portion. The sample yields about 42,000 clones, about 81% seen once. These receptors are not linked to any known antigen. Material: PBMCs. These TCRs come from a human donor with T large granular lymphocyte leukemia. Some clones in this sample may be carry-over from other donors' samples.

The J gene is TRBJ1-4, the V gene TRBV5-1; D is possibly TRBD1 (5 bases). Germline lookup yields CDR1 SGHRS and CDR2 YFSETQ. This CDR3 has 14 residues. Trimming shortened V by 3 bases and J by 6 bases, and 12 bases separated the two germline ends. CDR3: CASSSEGADEKLFF. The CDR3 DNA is TGCGCCAGCAGCTCGGAAGGGGCCGATGAAAAACTGTTTTTT.

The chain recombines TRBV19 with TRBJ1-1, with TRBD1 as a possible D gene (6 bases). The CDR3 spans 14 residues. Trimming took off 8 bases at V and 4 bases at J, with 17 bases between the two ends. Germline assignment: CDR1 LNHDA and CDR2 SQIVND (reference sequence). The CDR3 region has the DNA TGTGCCAGTTACGTAGTCCGGGGGGCCACTGAAGCTTTCTTT. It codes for CASYVVRGATEAFF.

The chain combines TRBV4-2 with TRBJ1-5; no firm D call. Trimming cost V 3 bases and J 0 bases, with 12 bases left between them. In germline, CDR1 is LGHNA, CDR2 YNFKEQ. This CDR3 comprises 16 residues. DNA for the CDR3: TGTGCCAGCAGCCACTCCCCAGGTAATAGCAATCAGCCCCAGCATTTT. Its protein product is CASSHSPGNSNQPQHF.

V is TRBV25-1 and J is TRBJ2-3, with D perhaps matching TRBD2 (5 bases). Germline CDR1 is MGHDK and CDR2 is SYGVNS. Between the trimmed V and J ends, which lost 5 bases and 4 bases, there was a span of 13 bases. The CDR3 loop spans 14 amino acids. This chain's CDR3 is CASSPPGVADTQYF. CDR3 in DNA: TGTGCCAGCAGTCCCCCCGGGGTAGCAGATACGCAGTATTTT.

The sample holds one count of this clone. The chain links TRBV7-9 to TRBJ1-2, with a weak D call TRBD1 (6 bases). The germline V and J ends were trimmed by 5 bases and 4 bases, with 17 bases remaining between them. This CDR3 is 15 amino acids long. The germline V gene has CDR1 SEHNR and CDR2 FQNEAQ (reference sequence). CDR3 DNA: TGTGCCAGCAGCCCAGCCCTACAGGGATCCTATGGCTACACCTTC. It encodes CASSPALQGSYGYTF.

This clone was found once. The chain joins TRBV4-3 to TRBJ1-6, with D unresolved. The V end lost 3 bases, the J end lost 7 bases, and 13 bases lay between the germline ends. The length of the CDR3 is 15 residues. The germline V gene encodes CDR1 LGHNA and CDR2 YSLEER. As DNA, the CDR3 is TGCGCCAGCAGCCAGGCCGGGTTGGCCAATTCACCCCTCCACTTT. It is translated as CASSQAGLANSPLHF.

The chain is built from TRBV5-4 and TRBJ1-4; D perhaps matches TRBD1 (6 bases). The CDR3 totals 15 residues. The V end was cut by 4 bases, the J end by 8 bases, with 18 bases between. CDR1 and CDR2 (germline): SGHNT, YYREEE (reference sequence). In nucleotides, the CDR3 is TGTGCCAGCAGCCCTGACAGGACTACGGGGGAAAAACTGTTTTTT. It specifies CASSPDRTTGEKLFF.

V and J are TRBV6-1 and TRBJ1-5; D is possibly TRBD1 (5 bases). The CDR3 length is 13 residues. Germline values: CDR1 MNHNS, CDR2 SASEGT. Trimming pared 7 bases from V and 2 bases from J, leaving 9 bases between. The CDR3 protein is CASTGVGNQPQHF. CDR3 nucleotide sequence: TGTGCCAGCACGGGGGTCGGCAATCAGCCCCAGCATTTT.

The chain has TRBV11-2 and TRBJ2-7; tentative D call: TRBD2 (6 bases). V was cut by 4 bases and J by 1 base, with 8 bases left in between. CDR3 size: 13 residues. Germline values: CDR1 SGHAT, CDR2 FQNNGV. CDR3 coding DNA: TGTGCCAGCAGCTGGAGGGGTTCCTACGAGCAGTACTTC. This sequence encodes CASSWRGSYEQYF.

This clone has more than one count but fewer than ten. The CDR3 bases are TGTGCCAGCAGCCGAGAAACAGCCACCGGGGAGCTGTTTTTT. Translated: CASSRETATGELFF. This rearrangement joins TRBV5-4 to TRBJ2-2; D is uncertain. Germline values: CDR1 SGHNT, CDR2 YYREEE (reference sequence). The length of the CDR3 is 14 residues. V was trimmed by 4 bases and J by 4 bases, leaving 11 bases between them.

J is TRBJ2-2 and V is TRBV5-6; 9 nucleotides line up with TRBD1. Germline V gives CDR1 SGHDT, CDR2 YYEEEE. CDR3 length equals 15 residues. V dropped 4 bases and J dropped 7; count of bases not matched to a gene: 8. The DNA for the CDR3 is TGTGCCAGCAGCCGGCCTACAGGGGGCGGCGGGGAGCTGTTTTTT. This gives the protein CASSRPTGGGGELFF.

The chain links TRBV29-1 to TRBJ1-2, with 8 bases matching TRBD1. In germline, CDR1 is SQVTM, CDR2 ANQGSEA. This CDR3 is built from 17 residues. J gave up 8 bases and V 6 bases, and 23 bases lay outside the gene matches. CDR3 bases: TGCAGCGTCGCACATGGGGCGACAGGGGAATTGCCTCGGGGCTACACCTTC. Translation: CSVAHGATGELPRGYTF.

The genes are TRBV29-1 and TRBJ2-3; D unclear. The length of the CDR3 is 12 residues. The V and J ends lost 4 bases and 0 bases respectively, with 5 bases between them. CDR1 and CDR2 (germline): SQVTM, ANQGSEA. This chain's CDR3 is CSVAVSTDTQYF. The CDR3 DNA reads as TGCAGCGTTGCCGTGAGCACAGATACGCAGTATTTT.

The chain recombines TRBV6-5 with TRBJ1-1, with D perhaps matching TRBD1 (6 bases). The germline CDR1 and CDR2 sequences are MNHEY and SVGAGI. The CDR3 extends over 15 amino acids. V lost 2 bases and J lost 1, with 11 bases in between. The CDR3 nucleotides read TGTGCCAGCAGTTACGCGGGACAAGCGAACACTGAAGCTTTCTTT. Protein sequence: CASSYAGQANTEAFF.

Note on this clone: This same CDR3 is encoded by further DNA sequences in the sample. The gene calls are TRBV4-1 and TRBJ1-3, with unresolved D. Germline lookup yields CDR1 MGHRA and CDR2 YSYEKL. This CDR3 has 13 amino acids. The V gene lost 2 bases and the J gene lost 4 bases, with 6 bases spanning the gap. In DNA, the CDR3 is TGCGCCAGCAGCCAATTGGCGGGAAACACCATATATTTT. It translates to CASSQLAGNTIYF.

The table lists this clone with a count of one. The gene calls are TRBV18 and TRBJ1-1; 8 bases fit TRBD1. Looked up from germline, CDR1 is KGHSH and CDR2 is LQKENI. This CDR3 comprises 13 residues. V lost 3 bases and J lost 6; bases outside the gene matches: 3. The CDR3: CASSPDRDAEAFF. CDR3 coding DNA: TGTGCCAGCTCACCGGACAGGGACGCTGAAGCTTTCTTT.

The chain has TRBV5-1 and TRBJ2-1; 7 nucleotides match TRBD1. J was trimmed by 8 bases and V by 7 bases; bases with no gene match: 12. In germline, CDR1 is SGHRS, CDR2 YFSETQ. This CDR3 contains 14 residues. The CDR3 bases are TGCGCCAGCCTCACAGGGGTATCTTCTGATGAGCAGTTCTTC. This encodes CASLTGVSSDEQFF.

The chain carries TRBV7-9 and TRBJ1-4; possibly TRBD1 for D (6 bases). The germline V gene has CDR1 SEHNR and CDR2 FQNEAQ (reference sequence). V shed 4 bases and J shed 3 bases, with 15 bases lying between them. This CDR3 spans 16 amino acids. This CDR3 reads CASSSDSRGPNEKLFF. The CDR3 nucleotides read TGTGCCAGCAGCTCGGACAGCCGTGGGCCTAATGAAAAACTGTTTTTT.

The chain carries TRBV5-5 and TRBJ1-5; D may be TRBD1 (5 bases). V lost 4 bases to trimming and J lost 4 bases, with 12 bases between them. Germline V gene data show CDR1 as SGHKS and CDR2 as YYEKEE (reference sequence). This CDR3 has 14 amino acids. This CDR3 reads CASSPWGENQPQHF. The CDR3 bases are TGTGCCAGCAGCCCATGGGGGGAGAATCAGCCCCAGCATTTT.

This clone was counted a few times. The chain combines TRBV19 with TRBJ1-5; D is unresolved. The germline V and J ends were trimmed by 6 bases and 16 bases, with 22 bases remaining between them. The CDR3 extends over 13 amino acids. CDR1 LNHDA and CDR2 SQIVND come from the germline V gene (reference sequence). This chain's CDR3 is CASSPEGRSAKHF. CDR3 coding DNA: TGTGCCAGTAGCCCAGAAGGGCGGTCCGCCAAACATTTT. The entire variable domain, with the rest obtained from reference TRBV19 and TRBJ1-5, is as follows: DGGITQSPKYLFRKEGQNVTLSCEQNLNHDAMYWYRQDPGQGLRLIYYSQIVNDFQKGDIAEGYSVSREKKESFPLTVTSAQKNPTAFYLCASSPEGRSAKHFGDGTRLSIL.

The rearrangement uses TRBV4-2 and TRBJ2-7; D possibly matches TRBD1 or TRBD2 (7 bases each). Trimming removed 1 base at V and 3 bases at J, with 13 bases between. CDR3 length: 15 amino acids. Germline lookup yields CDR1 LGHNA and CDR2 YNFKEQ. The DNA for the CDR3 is TGTGCCAGCAGCCAAGGGCAGGGGGGGATCTACGAGCAGTACTTC. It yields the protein CASSQGQGGIYEQYF.

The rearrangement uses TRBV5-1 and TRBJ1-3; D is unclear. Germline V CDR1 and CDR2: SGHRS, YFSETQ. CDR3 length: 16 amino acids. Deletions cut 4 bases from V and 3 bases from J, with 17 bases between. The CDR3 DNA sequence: TGCGCCAGCAGCCGGGAGGGTCTCTTATATGGAAACACCATATATTTT. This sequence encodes CASSREGLLYGNTIYF.

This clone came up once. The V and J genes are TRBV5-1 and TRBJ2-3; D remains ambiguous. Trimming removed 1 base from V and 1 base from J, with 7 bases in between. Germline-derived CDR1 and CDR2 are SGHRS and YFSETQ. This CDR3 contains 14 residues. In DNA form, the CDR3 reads TGCGCCAGCAGCTTGCCCGCGGGCACAGATACGCAGTATTTT. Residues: CASSLPAGTDTQYF.

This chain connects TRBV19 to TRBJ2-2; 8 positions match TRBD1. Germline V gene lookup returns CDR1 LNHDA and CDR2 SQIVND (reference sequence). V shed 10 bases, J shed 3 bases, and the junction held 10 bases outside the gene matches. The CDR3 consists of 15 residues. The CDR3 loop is CATKTDREDTGELFF. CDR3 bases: TGTGCCACGAAGACGGACAGGGAGGACACCGGGGAGCTGTTTTTT.

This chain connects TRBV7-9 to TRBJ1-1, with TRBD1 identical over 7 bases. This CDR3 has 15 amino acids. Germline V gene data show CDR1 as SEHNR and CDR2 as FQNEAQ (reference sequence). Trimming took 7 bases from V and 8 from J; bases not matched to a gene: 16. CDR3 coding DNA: TGTGCCAGCATAATAAGGGGACAGCCAACCTCCGAAGCTTTCTTT. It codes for CASIIRGQPTSEAFF. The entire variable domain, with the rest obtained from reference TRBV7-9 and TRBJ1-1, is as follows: DTGVSQNPRHKITKRGQNVTFRCDPISEHNRLYWYRQTLGQGPEFLTYFQNEAQLEKSRLLSDRFSAERPKGSFSTLEIQRTEQGDSAMYLCASIIRGQPTSEAFFGQGTRLTVV.

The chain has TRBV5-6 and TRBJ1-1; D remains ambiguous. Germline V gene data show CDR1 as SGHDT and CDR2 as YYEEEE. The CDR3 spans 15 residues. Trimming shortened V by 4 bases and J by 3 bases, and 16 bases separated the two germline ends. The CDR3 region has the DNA TGTGCCAGCAGCCTTGACACCTCTGGGGACACTGAAGCTTTCTTT. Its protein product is CASSLDTSGDTEAFF. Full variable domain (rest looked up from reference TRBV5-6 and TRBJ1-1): DAGVTQSPTHLIKTRGQQVTLRCSPKSGHDTVSWYQQALGQGPQFIFQYYEEEERQRGNFPDRFSGHQFPNYSSELNVNALLLGDSALYLCASSLDTSGDTEAFFGQGTRLTVV.

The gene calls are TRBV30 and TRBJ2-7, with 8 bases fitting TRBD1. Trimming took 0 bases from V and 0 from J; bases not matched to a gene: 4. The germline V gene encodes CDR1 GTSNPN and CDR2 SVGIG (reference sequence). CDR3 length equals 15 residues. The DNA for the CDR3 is TGTGCCTGGAGTGTCGGACAGGGCTACTCCTACGAGCAGTACTTC. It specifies CAWSVGQGYSYEQYF.

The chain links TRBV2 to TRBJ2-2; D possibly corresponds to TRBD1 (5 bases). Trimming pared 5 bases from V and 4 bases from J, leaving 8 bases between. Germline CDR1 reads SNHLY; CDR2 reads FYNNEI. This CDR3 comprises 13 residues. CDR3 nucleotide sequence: TGTGCCAGCAGTTCCCAGGGCACCGGGGAGCTGTTTTTT. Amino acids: CASSSQGTGELFF.